This is a list of T cell receptor beta chains from one sample in a study of cytomegalovirus exposure and HLA in healthy donors. Generated by immunoSEQ multiplex PCR, the TCRdb table keeps only in-frame clones and is missing some. The sample holds 150,000 to 200,000 clones, 80% to 85% seen once. The sample consisted of PBMCs. These receptor sequences come from a male donor in good health and CMV-seropositive. Both conserved end residues are part of each CDR3. A D gene is named only where the DNA matches it firmly. Clone size is shown for a subset of rows, as once, few, many or a class of expanded clone.

CDR3	DNA	size	D	V	J
CASSQQGLNTEAFF	TGTGCCAGCAGCCAACAGGGTTTGAACACTGAAGCTTTCTTT	NA	NA	TRBV7-9	TRBJ1-1
CASSQASGSSYEQYF	TGCGCCAGCAGCCAAGCTAGCGGGAGCTCCTACGAGCAGTACTTC	NA	TRBD2	TRBV4-3	TRBJ2-7
CASSSRTGDRGSTDTQYF	TGTGCCAGCAGTTCGCGAACAGGGGACAGGGGTAGTACAGATACGCAGTATTTT	NA	TRBD1	TRBV27	TRBJ2-3
CASSPGLAGWSSYNEQFF	TGTGCCAGCAGTCCTGGACTAGCGGGATGGAGCTCCTACAATGAGCAGTTCTTC	NA	TRBD2	TRBV27	TRBJ2-1
CASRPSGENTGELFF	TGTGCCAGCAGACCCTCCGGGGAGAACACCGGGGAGCTGTTTTTT	NA	NA	TRBV7-2	TRBJ2-2
CASSLSQGRQETQYF	TGTGCCAGCTCACTCTCACAGGGACGCCAAGAGACCCAGTACTTC	once	NA	TRBV18	TRBJ2-5
CASSTGVSQPQHF	TGTGCCAGTAGCACAGGGGTGTCTCAGCCCCAGCATTTT	NA	TRBD1	TRBV19	TRBJ1-5
CASSLGPTVNTEAFF	TGTGCCAGCAGCTTAGGGCCAACAGTAAACACTGAAGCTTTCTTT	NA	NA	TRBV7-2	TRBJ1-1
CASSLTGQGNYGYTF	TGTGCCAGCAGCTTAACGGGACAGGGGAACTATGGCTACACCTTC	NA	TRBD1	TRBV7-8	TRBJ1-2
CSAGQTDTQYF	TGCAGCGCTGGACAGACAGATACGCAGTATTTT	NA	NA	TRBV29-1	TRBJ2-3
CASSLGTGPTDTQYF	TGTGCCAGCAGCTTAGGGACAGGCCCCACAGATACGCAGTATTTT	NA	TRBD1	TRBV11-2	TRBJ2-3
CASSPSLEGPRETQYF	TGTGCCAGCAGTCCTTCCTTGGAGGGGCCGAGGGAGACCCAGTACTTC	NA	NA	TRBV28	TRBJ2-5
CASSRDRRYGYTF	TGTGCCAGCAGCCGCGACAGGCGCTATGGCTACACCTTC	NA	NA	TRBV6-5	TRBJ1-2
CASSQDASGYTGELFF	TGCGCCAGCAGCCAAGATGCCAGCGGCTACACCGGGGAGCTGTTTTTT	NA	NA	TRBV4-3	TRBJ2-2